Below are 21 T cell receptor beta chains sequenced from a single sample in a study of identical twins. One entry per CDR3 protein results from TCRdb running MiXCR on the 5' RACE reads. In the table there are more than 1.5 million distinct CDR3 sequences, under 35% of which are singletons. The sample comprised cord blood. These receptors all stem from a newborn girl in good health.

The gene calls are TRBV4-1 and TRBJ2-3; 8 bases fit TRBD1. The CDR3 has 16 amino acids. V shed 4 bases and J 0 bases; nucleotides not matched to a gene: 6. CDR1 is MGHRA, CDR2 YSYEKL, per germline. The CDR3 DNA follows: TGCGCCAGCAGCCTGGACAGGGAAAGAAGCACAGATACGCAGTATTTT. It yields the protein CASSLDRERSTDTQYF.

In this sample, this clonotype turned up a few times. The J gene is TRBJ2-1, the V gene TRBV28, with a tentative D call TRBD1 (6 bases). This CDR3 comprises 16 residues. The V gene lost 5 bases and the J gene lost 2 bases, with 16 bases spanning the gap. The germline V gene has CDR1 MDHEN and CDR2 SYDVKM. CDR3 nucleotides: TGTGCCAGCAGTCGGGCCGCAGGGGCCCCCTACAATGAGCAGTTCTTC. Its protein is CASSRAAGAPYNEQFF.

This clonotype came up a few times. The chain is built from TRBV7-6 and TRBJ2-1, with 7 bases aligning to TRBD2. Germline V gene lookup returns CDR1 SGHVS and CDR2 FNYEAQ. The junction had 6 bases not matched to a gene; V was cut back by 4 bases and J by 0 bases. This CDR3 region has 16 residues. CDR3 coding DNA: TGTGCCAGCAGCTCGACTAGCTCTGGCTCCTACAATGAGCAGTTCTTC. Protein sequence: CASSSTSSGSYNEQFF.

This chain uses TRBV10-3 with TRBJ1-6, with D perhaps matching TRBD1 (5 bases). The CDR3 totals 15 residues. CDR1 ENHRY and CDR2 SYGVKD come from the germline V gene. V was pared by 4 bases and J by 8 bases, with 15 bases between. CDR3 loop: CAISGRAGKDSPLHF. DNA for the CDR3: TGTGCCATCAGTGGCAGGGCAGGGAAAGATTCACCCCTCCACTTT.

The chain couples TRBV6-6 to TRBJ1-6, with 10 nucleotides matching TRBD1. The trim removed 7 bases at V and 7 bases at J, leaving 7 bases unmatched. This CDR3 has 15 residues. Germline V gene sequence: CDR1 MNHNY, CDR2 SVGAGI (reference sequence). The CDR3 protein is CASTPRDRGNSPLHF. CDR3 DNA sequence: TGTGCCAGCACCCCTAGGGACAGGGGCAATTCACCCCTCCACTTT.

The CDR3 here is CAISESPLSGRRPRSYNEQFF. The CDR3 nucleotides are TGTGCCATCAGTGAGTCTCCCTTAAGCGGGAGAAGGCCCCGCTCCTACAATGAGCAGTTCTTC. This chain links TRBV10-3 with TRBJ2-1; 8 nucleotides match TRBD2. This CDR3 has 21 residues. From germline, CDR1 is ENHRY and CDR2 SYGVKD. V lost 0 bases, J lost 0 bases, and 16 bases stayed unmatched.

This chain joins TRBV5-1 and TRBJ2-2, with 9 bases aligning to TRBD2. J lost 7 bases, V lost 2 bases, and 6 bases had no gene match. Germline V gene data show CDR1 as SGHRS and CDR2 as YFSETQ. CDR3 length equals 15 residues. Written as DNA, the CDR3 is TGCGCCAGCAGCTTACCAGCGGGAGGCGTCGGGGAGCTGTTTTTT. This codes for CASSLPAGGVGELFF.

This rearrangement joins TRBV4-1 to TRBJ1-1; TRBD1 matches at 7 bases. Per germline, CDR1 MGHRA and CDR2 YSYEKL. CDR3 size: 13 residues. Germline trimming cut 3 bases from V and 5 bases from J; bases unmatched to any gene: 3. CDR3 in amino acids: CASSHPGGTEAFF. The DNA of the CDR3 is TGCGCCAGCAGCCATCCAGGGGGGACTGAAGCTTTCTTT.

This clonotype was seen a handful of times. The V gene is TRBV2, the J gene TRBJ2-1, with 8 positions matching TRBD2. CDR1 SNHLY and CDR2 FYNNEI come from the germline V gene. This CDR3 comprises 13 residues. Losses at the gene ends were 7 bases for V and 5 bases for J; bases not matched to a gene: 4. DNA of the CDR3: TGTGCCAGCACGGGGGGGATTAACAATGAGCAGTTCTTC. Residues: CASTGGINNEQFF.

In this sample, this clonotype turned up a few times. The chain employs TRBV2 and TRBJ2-7; the D is unclear. The CDR3 is 12 amino acids. The V end lost 10 bases, the J end lost 5 bases, and 15 bases lay between the germline ends. Germline V CDR1 and CDR2: SNHLY, FYNNEI. Here the CDR3 DNA reads TGTGCCAACCCGACCCTGGGTGACGAGCAGTACTTC. Its protein is CANPTLGDEQYF.

The gene calls are TRBV6-1 and TRBJ2-7; TRBD2 matches 8 bases. CDR1 MNHNS and CDR2 SASEGT come from the germline V gene. Trimming took 6 bases from V and 0 from J; bases not matched to a gene: 7. This CDR3 is built from 15 residues. The CDR3 nucleotides read TGTGCCAGCAGGACGACACTAGCGGCCTCCTACGAGCAGTACTTC. This codes for CASRTTLAASYEQYF.

The chain is built from TRBV28 and TRBJ1-3; D uncertain. Germline V gene data show CDR1 as MDHEN and CDR2 as SYDVKM. The length of the CDR3 is 12 residues. The V and J ends lost 10 bases and 0 bases respectively, with 7 bases between them. The CDR3 sequence: CATASSGNTIYF. In DNA form, the CDR3 reads TGTGCCACGGCCAGCTCTGGAAACACCATATATTTT.

This clonotype appeared a few times. The chain joins TRBV14 to TRBJ1-1, with D unresolved. Trimming left V 0 bases short and J 4 bases short, with 9 bases between. Germline-derived CDR1 and CDR2 are SGHDN and FVKESK. CDR3 size: 14 residues. Written as DNA, the CDR3 is TGTGCCAGCAGCCAAGACTGGAGCCGCACTGAAGCTTTCTTT. It codes for CASSQDWSRTEAFF.

V usage is TRBV20-1 and J usage is TRBJ2-4, with D possibly TRBD2 on 6 matching bases. The V and J ends lost 1 base and 0 bases respectively, with 13 bases between them. The V gene's germline CDR1 is DFQATT and CDR2 SNEGSKA (reference sequence). This CDR3 region has 16 residues. This CDR3 is CSARGPGLLAKNIQYF. The DNA for the CDR3 is TGCAGTGCTAGAGGCCCGGGACTCCTAGCCAAAAACATTCAGTACTTC.

The rearrangement uses TRBV20-1 and TRBJ2-6, with D uncertain. This CDR3 has 18 amino acids. V lost 0 bases and J lost 0, with 15 bases in between. CDR1 and CDR2 from the germline V gene are DFQATT and SNEGSKA (reference sequence). The CDR3 protein is CSARDRAYGYSGANVLTF. The CDR3 nucleotides read TGCAGTGCTAGAGATCGGGCCTATGGCTACTCTGGGGCCAACGTCCTGACTTTC.

This sequence joins TRBV20-1 and TRBJ1-6, with D possibly being TRBD1 (5 bases). The germline V and J ends were trimmed by 6 bases and 4 bases, with 13 bases remaining between them. This CDR3 has 14 residues. Per the germline V gene, CDR1 is DFQATT and CDR2 is SNEGSKA (reference sequence). In DNA, the CDR3 is TGCAGTGCGTACCTGAGGGGTTATAATTCACCCCTCCACTTT. This sequence encodes CSAYLRGYNSPLHF.

This clonotype appeared once. The CDR3 sequence: CASSQGGLAGPRRNEQFF. For the CDR3, the DNA is TGTGCCAGCAGCCAAGGGGGACTAGCGGGGCCCCGGCGAAATGAGCAGTTCTTC. The chain joins TRBV14 to TRBJ2-1; 13 nucleotides line up with TRBD2. Trimming removed 1 base from V and 7 bases from J; junction bases left unmatched: 10. Germline V gene data show CDR1 as SGHDN and CDR2 as FVKESK. CDR3 size: 18 residues.

V usage is TRBV2 and J usage is TRBJ2-3, with no clear D. The V gene lost 2 bases and the J gene lost 6 bases, with 12 bases spanning the gap. The CDR3 spans 14 residues. Germline V gives CDR1 SNHLY, CDR2 FYNNEI. The chain's CDR3 is CASSERGWTDTQYF. The CDR3, as DNA: TGTGCCAGCAGTGAACGAGGATGGACGGATACGCAGTATTTT.

This clonotype was seen a handful of times. The gene calls are TRBV5-6 and TRBJ1-2; no reliable D call. The V gene's germline CDR1 is SGHDT and CDR2 YYEEEE. V lost 0 bases and J 8 bases, leaving 8 bases between the germline ends. This CDR3 is built from 12 residues. This chain's CDR3 is CASSLAFLGYTF. In nucleotides, the CDR3 is TGTGCCAGCAGCTTGGCTTTCCTCGGCTACACCTTC.

This clonotype was seen at least ten times. The V and J genes are TRBV6-5 and TRBJ1-6, with D hard to call. The CDR3 covers 12 residues. V shed 0 bases and J shed 9 bases, with 3 bases lying between them. Germline V lookup: CDR1 MNHEY, CDR2 SVGAGI. The CDR3 loop reads CASSYSGSPLHF. CDR3 in DNA: TGTGCCAGCAGTTACTCAGGTTCACCCCTCCACTTT.

The chain recombines TRBV2 with TRBJ2-7, with D possibly being TRBD1 (6 bases). V lost 7 bases and J lost 10, with 29 bases in between. The V gene's germline CDR1 is SNHLY and CDR2 FYNNEI. The CDR3 is 16 amino acids. For the CDR3, the DNA is TGTGCCAGCACCAACACTCACAGGGACCCCAAAGAGGCCCAGTACTTC. Amino acids: CASTNTHRDPKEAQYF.